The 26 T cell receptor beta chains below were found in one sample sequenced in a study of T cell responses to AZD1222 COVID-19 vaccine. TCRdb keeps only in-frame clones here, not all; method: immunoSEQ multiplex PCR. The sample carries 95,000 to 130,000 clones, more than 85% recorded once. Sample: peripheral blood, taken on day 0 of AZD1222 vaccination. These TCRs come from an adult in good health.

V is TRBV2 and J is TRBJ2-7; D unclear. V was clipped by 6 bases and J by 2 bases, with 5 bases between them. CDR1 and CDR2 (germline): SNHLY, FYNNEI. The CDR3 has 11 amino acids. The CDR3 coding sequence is TGTGCCAGCAGACGAACCTACGAGCAGTACTTC. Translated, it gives CASRRTYEQYF.

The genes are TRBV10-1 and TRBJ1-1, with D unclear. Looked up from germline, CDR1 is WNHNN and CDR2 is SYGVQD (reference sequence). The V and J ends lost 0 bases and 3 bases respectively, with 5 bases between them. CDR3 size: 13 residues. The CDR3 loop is CASSESGYTEAFF. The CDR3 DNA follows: TGCGCCAGCAGTGAGTCGGGGTACACTGAAGCTTTCTTT.

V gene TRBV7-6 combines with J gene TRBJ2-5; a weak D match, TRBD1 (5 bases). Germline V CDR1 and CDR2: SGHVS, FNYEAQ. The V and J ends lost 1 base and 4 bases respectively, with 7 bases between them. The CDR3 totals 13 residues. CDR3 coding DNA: TGTGCCAGCAGCTTAGGGGGCGGAGAGACCCAGTACTTC. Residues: CASSLGGGETQYF.

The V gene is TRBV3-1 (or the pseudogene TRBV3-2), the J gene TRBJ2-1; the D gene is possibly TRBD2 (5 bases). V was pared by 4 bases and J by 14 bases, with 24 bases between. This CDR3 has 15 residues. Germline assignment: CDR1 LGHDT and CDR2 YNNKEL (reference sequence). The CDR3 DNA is TGTGCCAGCAGCCGCGAGGGATCGGGCCCCAGCAAGGAGTTCTTC. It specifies CASSREGSGPSKEFF.

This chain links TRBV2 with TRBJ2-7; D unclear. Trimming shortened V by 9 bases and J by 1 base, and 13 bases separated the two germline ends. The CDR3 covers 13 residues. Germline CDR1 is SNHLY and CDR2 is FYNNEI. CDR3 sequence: CARSTTGSYEQYF. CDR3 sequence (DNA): TGTGCCAGGTCGACAACTGGGTCCTACGAGCAGTACTTC.

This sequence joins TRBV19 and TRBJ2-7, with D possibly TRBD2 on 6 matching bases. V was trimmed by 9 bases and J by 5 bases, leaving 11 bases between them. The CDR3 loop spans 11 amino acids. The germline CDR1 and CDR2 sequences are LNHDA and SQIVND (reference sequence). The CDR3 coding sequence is TGTGCCAGCCGGAGGGAGCACGAGCAGTACTTC. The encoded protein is CASRREHEQYF.

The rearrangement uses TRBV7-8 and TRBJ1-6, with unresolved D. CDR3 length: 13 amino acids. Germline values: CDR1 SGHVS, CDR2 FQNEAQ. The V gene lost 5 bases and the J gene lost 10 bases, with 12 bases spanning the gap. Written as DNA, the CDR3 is TGTGCCAGCAGCCTCTCTCTGGGGTCACCCCTCCACTTT. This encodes CASSLSLGSPLHF. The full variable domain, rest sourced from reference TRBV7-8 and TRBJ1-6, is GAGVSQSPRYKVAKRGQDVALRCDPISGHVSLFWYQQALGQGPEFLTYFQNEAQLDKSGLPSDRFFAERPEGSVSTLKIQRTQQEDSAVYLCASSLSLGSPLHFGNGTRLTVT.

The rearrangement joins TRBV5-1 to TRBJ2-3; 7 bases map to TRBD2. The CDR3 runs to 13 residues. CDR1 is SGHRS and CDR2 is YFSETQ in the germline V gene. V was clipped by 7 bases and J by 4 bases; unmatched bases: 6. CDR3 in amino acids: CASGGESADTQYF. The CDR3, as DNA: TGCGCCAGCGGGGGGGAGAGCGCAGATACGCAGTATTTT.

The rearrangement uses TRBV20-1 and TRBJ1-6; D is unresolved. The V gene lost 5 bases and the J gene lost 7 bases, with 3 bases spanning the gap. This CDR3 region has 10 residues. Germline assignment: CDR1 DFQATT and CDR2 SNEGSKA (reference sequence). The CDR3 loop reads CSALNSPLHF. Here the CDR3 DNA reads TGCAGTGCTCTAAATTCACCCCTCCACTTT.

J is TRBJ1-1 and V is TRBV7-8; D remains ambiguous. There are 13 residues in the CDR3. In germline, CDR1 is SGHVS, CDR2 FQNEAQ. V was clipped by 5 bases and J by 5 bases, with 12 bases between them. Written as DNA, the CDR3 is TGTGCCAGCAGCCCGGGTCCGGAGACTGAAGCTTTCTTT. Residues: CASSPGPETEAFF.

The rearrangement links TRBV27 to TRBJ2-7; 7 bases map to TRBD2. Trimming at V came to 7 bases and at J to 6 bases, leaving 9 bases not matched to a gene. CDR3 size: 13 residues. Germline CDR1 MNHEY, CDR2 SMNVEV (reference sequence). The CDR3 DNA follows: TGTGCCAGCAACTGGGGGGGAAGCGGCGAGCAGTACTTC. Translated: CASNWGGSGEQYF.

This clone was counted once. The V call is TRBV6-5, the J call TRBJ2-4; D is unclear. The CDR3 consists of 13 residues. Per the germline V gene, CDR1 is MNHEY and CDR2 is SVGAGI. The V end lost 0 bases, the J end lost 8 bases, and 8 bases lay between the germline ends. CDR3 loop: CASSYSRRDIQYF. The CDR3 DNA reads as TGTGCCAGCAGTTACTCACGGAGAGACATTCAGTACTTC.

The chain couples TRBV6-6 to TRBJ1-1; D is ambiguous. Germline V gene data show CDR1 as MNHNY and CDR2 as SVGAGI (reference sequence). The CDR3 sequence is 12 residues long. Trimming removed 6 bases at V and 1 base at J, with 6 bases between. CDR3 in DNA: TGTGCCAGCAGGGGCAAGAACACTGAAGCTTTCTTT. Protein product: CASRGKNTEAFF.

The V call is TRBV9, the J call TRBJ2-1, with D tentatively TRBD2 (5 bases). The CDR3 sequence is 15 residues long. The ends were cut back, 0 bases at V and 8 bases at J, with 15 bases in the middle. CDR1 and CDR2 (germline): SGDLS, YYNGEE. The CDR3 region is CASSVDSGPYYEQFF. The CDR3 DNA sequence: TGTGCCAGCAGCGTAGACAGCGGACCATATTATGAGCAGTTCTTC.

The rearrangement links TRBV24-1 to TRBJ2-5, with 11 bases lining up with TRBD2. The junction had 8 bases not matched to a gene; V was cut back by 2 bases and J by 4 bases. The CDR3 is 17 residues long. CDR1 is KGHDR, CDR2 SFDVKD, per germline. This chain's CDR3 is CATSDSGTSGDLETQYF. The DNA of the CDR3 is TGTGCCACCAGTGATTCCGGGACTAGCGGAGACCTAGAGACCCAGTACTTC.

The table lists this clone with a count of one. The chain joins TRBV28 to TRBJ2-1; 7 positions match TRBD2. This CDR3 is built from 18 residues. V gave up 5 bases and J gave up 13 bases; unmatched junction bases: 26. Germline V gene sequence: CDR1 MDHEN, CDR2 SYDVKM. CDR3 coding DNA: TGTGCCAGCAGTGGGGGGGGTTTTAGGGGCATCCTCGGGTCATATCAGTTCTTC. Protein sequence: CASSGGGFRGILGSYQFF.

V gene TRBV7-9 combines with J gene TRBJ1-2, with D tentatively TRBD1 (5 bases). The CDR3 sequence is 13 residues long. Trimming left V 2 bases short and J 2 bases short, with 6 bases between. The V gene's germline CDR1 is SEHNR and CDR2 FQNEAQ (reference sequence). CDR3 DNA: TGTGCCAGCAGCTTACCAGGGAACTATGGCTACACCTTC. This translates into CASSLPGNYGYTF.

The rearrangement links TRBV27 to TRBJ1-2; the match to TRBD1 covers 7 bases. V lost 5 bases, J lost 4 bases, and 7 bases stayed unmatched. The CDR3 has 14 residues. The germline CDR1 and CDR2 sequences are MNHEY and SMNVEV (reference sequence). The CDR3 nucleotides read TGTGCCAGCAGTGACAGGGTATCGGTCTATGGCTACACCTTC. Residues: CASSDRVSVYGYTF.

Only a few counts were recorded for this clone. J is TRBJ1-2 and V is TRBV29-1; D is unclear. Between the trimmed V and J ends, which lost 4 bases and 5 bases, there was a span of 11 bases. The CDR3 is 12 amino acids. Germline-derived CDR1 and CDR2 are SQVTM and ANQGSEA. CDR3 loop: CSVGVGRYGYTF. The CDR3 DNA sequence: TGCAGCGTTGGCGTCGGACGATATGGCTACACCTTC.

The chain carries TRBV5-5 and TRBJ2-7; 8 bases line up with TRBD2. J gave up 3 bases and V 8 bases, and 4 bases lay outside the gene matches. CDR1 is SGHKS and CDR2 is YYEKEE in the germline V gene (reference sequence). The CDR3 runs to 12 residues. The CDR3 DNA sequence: TGTGCCAGTGCAAGCGGGAGCTACGAGCAGTACTTC. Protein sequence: CASASGSYEQYF.

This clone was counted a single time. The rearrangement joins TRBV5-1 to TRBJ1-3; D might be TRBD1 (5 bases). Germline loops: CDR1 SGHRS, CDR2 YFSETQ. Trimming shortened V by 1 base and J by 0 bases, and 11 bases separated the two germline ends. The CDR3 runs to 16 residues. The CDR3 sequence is CASSLIPGSSGNTIYF. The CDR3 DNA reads TGCGCCAGCAGCTTGATCCCAGGGAGCTCTGGAAACACCATATATTTT.

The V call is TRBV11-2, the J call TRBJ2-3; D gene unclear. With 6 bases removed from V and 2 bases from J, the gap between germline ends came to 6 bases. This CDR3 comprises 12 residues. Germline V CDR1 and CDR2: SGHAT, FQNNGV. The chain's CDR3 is CASRTYTDTQYF. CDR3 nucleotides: TGTGCCAGCAGGACGTACACAGATACGCAGTATTTT.

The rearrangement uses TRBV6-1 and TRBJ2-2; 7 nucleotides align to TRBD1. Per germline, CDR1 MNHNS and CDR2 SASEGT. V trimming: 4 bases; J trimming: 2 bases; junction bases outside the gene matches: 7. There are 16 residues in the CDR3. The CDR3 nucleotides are TGTGCCAGCAGTGCATACAGGGGAGCCAACACCGGGGAGCTGTTTTTT. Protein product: CASSAYRGANTGELFF.

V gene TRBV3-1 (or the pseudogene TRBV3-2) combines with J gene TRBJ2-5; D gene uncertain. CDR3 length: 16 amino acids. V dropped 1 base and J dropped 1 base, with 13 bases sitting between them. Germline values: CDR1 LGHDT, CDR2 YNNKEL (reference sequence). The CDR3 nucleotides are TGTGCCAGCAGCCAAGCGACGGGTCATCTCCAAGAGACCCAGTACTTC. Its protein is CASSQATGHLQETQYF.

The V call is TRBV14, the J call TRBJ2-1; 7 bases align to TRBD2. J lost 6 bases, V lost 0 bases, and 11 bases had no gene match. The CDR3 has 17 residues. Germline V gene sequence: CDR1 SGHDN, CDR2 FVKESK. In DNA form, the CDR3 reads TGTGCCAGCAGCCAAGATATCGGGGGAGGGCGGCTCAATGAGCAGTTCTTC. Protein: CASSQDIGGGRLNEQFF.

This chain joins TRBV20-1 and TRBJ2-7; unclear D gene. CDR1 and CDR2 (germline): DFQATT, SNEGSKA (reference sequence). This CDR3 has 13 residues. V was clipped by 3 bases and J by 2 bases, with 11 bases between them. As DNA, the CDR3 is TGCAGTGCTAGTTCGAGGTCGACCTACGAGCAGTACTTC. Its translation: CSASSRSTYEQYF.